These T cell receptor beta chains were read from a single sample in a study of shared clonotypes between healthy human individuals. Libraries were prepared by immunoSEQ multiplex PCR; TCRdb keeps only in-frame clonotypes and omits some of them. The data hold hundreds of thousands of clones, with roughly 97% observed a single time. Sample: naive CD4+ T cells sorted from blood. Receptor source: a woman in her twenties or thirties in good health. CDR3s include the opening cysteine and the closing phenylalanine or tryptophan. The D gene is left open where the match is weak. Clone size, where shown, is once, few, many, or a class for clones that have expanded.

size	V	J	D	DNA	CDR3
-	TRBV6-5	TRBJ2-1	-	TGTGCCAGCAGCCGCCGTGGCTCCTACAATGAGCAGTTCTTC	CASSRRGSYNEQFF
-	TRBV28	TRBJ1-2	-	TGTGCCAGCAGTTTAGGACAGCGAAACCGCTATGGCTACACCTTC	CASSLGQRNRYGYTF
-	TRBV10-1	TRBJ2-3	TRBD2	TGCGCCAGCAGTGATCAGCGGGAGGGAGCAGATACGCAGTATTTT	CASSDQREGADTQYF
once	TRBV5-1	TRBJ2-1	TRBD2	TGCGCCAGCAGCTTGGCCTCTAGCGGGAGAATCGAGCAGTTCTTC	CASSLASSGRIEQFF
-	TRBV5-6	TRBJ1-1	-	TGTGCCAGCAGCCCTGAACTAATGAACACTGAAGCTTTCTTT	CASSPELMNTEAFF
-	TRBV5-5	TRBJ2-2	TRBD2	TGTGCCAGCACCCCCGCTAGCGGGAGTTCTACCGGGGAGCTGTTTTTT	CASTPASGSSTGELFF
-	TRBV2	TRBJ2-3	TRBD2	TGTGCCAGCAGCAAAACTACTTTAGCGGGAGGAAACACAGATACGCAGTATTTT	CASSKTTLAGGNTDTQYF
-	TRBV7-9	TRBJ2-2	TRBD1	TGTGCCAGCAGCCGACAGGGAAGGTCCACCGGGGAGCTGTTTTTT	CASSRQGRSTGELFF
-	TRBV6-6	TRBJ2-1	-	TGTGCCAGCAGTTATCGGGACAATGAGCAGTTCTTC	CASSYRDNEQFF
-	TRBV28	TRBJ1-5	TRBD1	TGTGCCAGCAGTATACCGGGACAGAACAATCAGCCCCAGCATTTT	CASSIPGQNNQPQHF
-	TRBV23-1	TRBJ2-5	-	TGCGCCAGCAGTCAACCGACGCCACAAGAGACCCAGTACTTC	CASSQPTPQETQYF
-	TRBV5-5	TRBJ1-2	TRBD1	TGTGCCAGCAGCCATTTTTCCAGCTTAGCCACACAGGGGCAACCGGAAGGCTACACCTTC	CASSHFSSLATQGQPEGYTF
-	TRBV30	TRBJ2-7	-	TGTGCCCAGGGCACTAGCTCCTACGAGCAGTACTTC	CAQGTSSYEQYF
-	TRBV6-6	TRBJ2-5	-	TGTGCCAGCAGTTATGAGGTAGTGACCCAGTACTTC	CASSYEVVTQYF
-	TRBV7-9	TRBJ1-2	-	TGTGCCAGCAGCTTAGATCTAATAGCTAACTATGGCTACACCTTC	CASSLDLIANYGYTF